Sequencing of this T cell receptor beta chain was carried out in a study of post-analysis software for immune sequencing data. In the case of this clonotype: Its antigen is as yet unknown.

Notes on the study in general: In patients, TRBV5-6, TRBV5-1 and TRBV20-1 belonged to five TRBV segments found more frequently than in controls. For normalized Chao1 diversity, multiple sclerosis patients scored significantly lower than controls did.

Germline CDR1 GTSNPN, CDR2 SVGIG (reference sequence). CDR3 size: 15 residues. Libraries were made from TCR beta cDNA, and they carried unique molecular identifiers. Between about 1 and 11 million T cells gave rise to roughly 0.5 million cDNA molecules. TCRdb redid the calling of the PCR reads with MiXCR, one entry per CDR3 protein. The table has 450,000 to 650,000 distinct CDR3 sequences, roughly 47% seen once. The TCR sequence derives from a girl under 18 with multiple sclerosis. The chain recombines TRBV30 with TRBJ2-7, with D possibly being TRBD2 (6 bases). The J call may be incorrect, as the DNA end agrees better with TRBJ2-4. The specimen was blood. The CDR3: CAWSDAGRAKNIQYF. DNA of the CDR3: TGTGCCTGGAGTGATGCAGGGAGGGCCAAAAACATTCAGTACTTC.